The 9 T cell receptor beta chains below all came from one sample that was sequenced in a study of OX40 agonist ivuxolimab in advanced cancers. Sequencing used immunoSEQ multiplex PCR; TCRdb keeps in-frame clones, though not all of them. Among tens of thousands of clones listed, 84% were seen once. The starting material was CD4+ or CD8+ T cells sorted from blood, obtained in a trial of the OX40 agonist ivuxolimab. The receptors derive from an adult with an advanced solid tumor such as melanoma, head and neck, liver or kidney cancer.

The gene calls are TRBV28 and TRBJ1-4; 7 bases align to TRBD1. The CDR3 extends over 17 amino acids. J lost 5 bases, V lost 5 bases, and 14 bases had no gene match. Germline CDR1 reads MDHEN; CDR2 reads SYDVKM. DNA for the CDR3: TGTGCCAGCAGTGGGATGGGGACAGTTCTATCGAATGAAAAACTGTTTTTT. Protein product: CASSGMGTVLSNEKLFF. Looking up the rest from reference TRBV28 and TRBJ1-4 gives the full variable domain: DVKVTQSSRYLVKRTGEKVFLECVQDMDHENMFWYRQDPGLGLRLIYFSYDVKMKEKGDIPEGYSVSREKKERFSLILESASTNQTSMYLCASSGMGTVLSNEKLFFGSGTQLSVL.

V and J are TRBV29-1 and TRBJ1-1; 9 nucleotides match TRBD1. This CDR3 spans 13 amino acids. Germline-derived CDR1 and CDR2 are SQVTM and ANQGSEA. The CDR3 region is CTGGRTGDTEAFF. CDR3 in DNA: TGCACCGGAGGAAGGACAGGGGATACTGAAGCTTTCTTT.

The J gene is TRBJ2-5, the V gene TRBV19; D might be TRBD1 (6 bases). CDR1 is LNHDA and CDR2 is SQIVND in the germline V gene (reference sequence). The CDR3 runs to 14 residues. The ends were cut back, 5 bases at V and 5 bases at J, with 15 bases in the middle. The CDR3 protein is CASSVTGSLETQYF. In DNA, the CDR3 is TGTGCCAGTAGTGTTACAGGGAGTCTGGAGACCCAGTACTTC.

The rearrangement links TRBV29-1 to TRBJ2-1; 7 bases agree with TRBD1. V shed 6 bases and J 3 bases; nucleotides not matched to a gene: 5. The CDR3 contains 13 residues. Germline lookup yields CDR1 SQVTM and CDR2 ANQGSEA. The CDR3: CSVHRGGYNEQFF. The DNA of the CDR3 is TGCAGCGTCCACAGGGGCGGCTACAATGAGCAGTTCTTC.

This chain joins TRBV11-2 and TRBJ2-7; D call uncertain. CDR1 is SGHAT and CDR2 is FQNNGV in the germline V gene. V was cut by 3 bases and J by 5 bases, with 17 bases left in between. The CDR3 has 15 residues. As DNA, the CDR3 is TGTGCCAGCAGCTTTAGGTCGCGCAATCTCCACGAGCAGTACTTC. Translation gives CASSFRSRNLHEQYF.

This CDR3 is CASSQEFSSGNTIYF. The CDR3 bases are TGTGCCAGCAGCCAAGAATTCAGCTCTGGAAACACCATATATTTT. This chain links TRBV4-2 with TRBJ1-3; D not certain. Per the germline V gene, CDR1 is LGHNA and CDR2 is YNFKEQ. Trimming left V 0 bases short and J 0 bases short, with 6 bases between. The CDR3 has 15 residues.

The rearrangement joins TRBV28 to TRBJ1-2; D remains unclear. Germline V gene lookup returns CDR1 MDHEN and CDR2 SYDVKM. Trimming left V 5 bases short and J 2 bases short, with 18 bases between. This CDR3 spans 16 amino acids. CDR3 loop: CASSPGEGYYNYGYTF. The CDR3 DNA reads TGTGCCAGCAGTCCGGGAGAGGGCTATTACAACTATGGCTACACCTTC.

V gene TRBV7-6 combines with J gene TRBJ2-3; 12 bases map to TRBD2. In germline, CDR1 is SGHVS, CDR2 FNYEAQ. CDR3 length: 16 residues. The ends lost 2 bases at V and 4 bases at J; junction bases unmatched: 4. The CDR3 coding sequence is TGTGCCAGCAGCTTAATGACTAGCGGGAGCGCAGATACGCAGTATTTT. Amino acids: CASSLMTSGSADTQYF.

There are a few counts of this clone. The V call is TRBV4-1, the J call TRBJ1-5; D call uncertain. Germline-derived CDR1 and CDR2 are MGHRA and YSYEKL. This CDR3 has 12 amino acids. V lost 4 bases and J 9 bases, leaving 10 bases between the germline ends. CDR3 protein: CASSPPYGPQHF. For the CDR3, the DNA is TGCGCCAGCAGCCCCCCCTATGGGCCCCAGCATTTT.